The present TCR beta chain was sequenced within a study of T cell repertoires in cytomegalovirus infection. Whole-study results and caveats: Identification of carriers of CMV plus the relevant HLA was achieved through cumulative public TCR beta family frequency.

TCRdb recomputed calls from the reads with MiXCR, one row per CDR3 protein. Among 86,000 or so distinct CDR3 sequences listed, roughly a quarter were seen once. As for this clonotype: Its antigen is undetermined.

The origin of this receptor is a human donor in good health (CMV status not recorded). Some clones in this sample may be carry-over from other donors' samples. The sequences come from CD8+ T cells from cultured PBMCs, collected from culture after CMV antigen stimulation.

This CDR3 is CASSLSVSTDTQYF. CDR3 sequence (DNA): TGTGCCAGCAGTCTAAGTGTTAGCACAGATACGCAGTATTTT. The V gene is TRBV27, the J gene TRBJ2-3, with no clear D. V was trimmed by 5 bases and J by 0 bases, leaving 9 bases between them. The CDR3 totals 14 residues. Germline loops: CDR1 MNHEY, CDR2 SMNVEV (reference sequence).